The rows below give T cell receptor beta chains drawn from one sample of a study of cytomegalovirus exposure and HLA in healthy donors. Using immunoSEQ multiplex PCR, the repertoire was profiled, and TCRdb retains in-frame clones only, with some absent. The sample includes 110,000 to 150,000 clones, roughly 9.7% of them seen just once. The material sequenced was PBMCs. The receptor set was obtained from a man in his forties or fifties in good health and CMV-seronegative. CDR3s include the opening cysteine and the closing phenylalanine or tryptophan. D genes are given only for firm matches. Not every row has a clone size; where given, it reads once, few, many or a size class.

V	D	size	J	CDR3	DNA
TRBV2	NA	NA	TRBJ2-3	CASSAWARGTDTQYF	TGTGCCAGCAGCGCCTGGGCGAGGGGGACAGATACGCAGTATTTT
TRBV6-5	NA	NA	TRBJ1-4	CASSLRSTNEKLFF	TGTGCCAGCAGTCTACGTTCAACTAATGAAAAACTGTTTTTT
TRBV25-1	NA	many	TRBJ2-6	CASSEFGDGANVLTF	TGTGCCAGCAGTGAATTCGGGGATGGGGCCAACGTCCTGACTTTC
TRBV5-1	TRBD2	few	TRBJ2-5	CASNPAGQETQYF	TGCGCCAGCAACCCAGCGGGGCAAGAGACCCAGTACTTC
TRBV29-1	TRBD1	NA	TRBJ2-7	CSVETPTGGYYEQYF	TGCAGCGTTGAAACCCCCACAGGGGGATACTACGAGCAGTACTTC
TRBV7-8	NA	few	TRBJ1-2	CASKPRELANYGYTF	TGTGCCAGCAAACCTAGAGAGTTAGCTAACTATGGCTACACCTTC
TRBV7-3	TRBD2	few	TRBJ2-1	CASSPVPSGSRSEQFF	TGTGCCAGCAGCCCCGTCCCTAGCGGGAGTAGAAGTGAGCAGTTCTTC
TRBV5-1	NA	NA	TRBJ2-1	CASSSDSFSSYNEQFF	TGCGCCAGCAGCTCTGACTCGTTTAGCTCCTACAATGAGCAGTTCTTC
TRBV7-2	TRBD2	few	TRBJ2-7	CASSKGLAGPYEQYF	TGTGCCAGCAGCAAGGGACTAGCGGGCCCCTACGAGCAGTACTTC
TRBV10-1	NA	NA	TRBJ2-1	CASSEKRLYNEQFF	TGCGCCAGCAGTGAGAAGAGGCTGTACAATGAGCAGTTCTTC
TRBV30	NA	NA	TRBJ2-5	CASSSRGRETQYF	TGTGCCTCCTCCTCCAGGGGTAGGGAGACCCAGTACTTC
TRBV5-6	NA	NA	TRBJ1-1	CASSSYSYLMNTEAFF	TGTGCCAGCAGTAGTTACAGCTACCTCATGAACACTGAAGCTTTCTTT
TRBV5-5	NA	NA	TRBJ1-4	CASSAGPNEKLFF	TGTGCCAGCAGCGCAGGGCCTAATGAAAAACTGTTTTTT
TRBV5-6	NA	NA	TRBJ1-5	CASSLYTTNSNQPQHF	TGTGCCAGCAGCTTGTACACAACTAATAGCAATCAGCCCCAGCATTTT
TRBV6-6	TRBD1	NA	TRBJ2-7	CASTWDRGSHEQYF	TGTGCCAGCACCTGGGACAGGGGTTCCCACGAGCAGTACTTC
TRBV7-8	TRBD1	NA	TRBJ2-7	CASSRDSSYEQYF	TGTGCCAGCAGCCGGGACAGTTCCTACGAGCAGTACTTC
TRBV5-1	TRBD2	few	TRBJ2-3	CASSLVPGLGDTDTQYF	TGCGCCAGCAGCTTGGTTCCCGGACTAGGGGACACAGATACGCAGTATTTT
TRBV19	NA	once	TRBJ2-7	CASGTGDSAYEQYF	TGTGCCAGTGGCACGGGGGATTCGGCCTACGAGCAGTACTTC
TRBV9	TRBD2	NA	TRBJ2-3	CASSLGAGVSDTQYF	TGTGCCAGCAGCCTAGGAGCGGGAGTGTCAGATACGCAGTATTTT
TRBV30	NA	NA	TRBJ1-2	CAFGLNYGYTF	TGTGCCTTTGGGCTCAACTATGGCTACACCTTC
TRBV27	NA	few	TRBJ2-2	CASSLDQGRELFF	TGTGCCAGCAGTTTAGACCAGGGAAGGGAGCTGTTTTTT
TRBV6-4	NA	few	TRBJ2-3	CASSDSVQGTDTQYF	TGTGCCAGCAGTGACTCCGTCCAGGGCACAGATACGCAGTATTTT
TRBV27	NA	NA	TRBJ1-1	CASSPADGVPEAFF	TGTGCCAGCAGCCCCGCGGACGGGGTTCCTGAAGCTTTCTTT